These T cell receptor beta chains were read from a single sample in a study of blood T cell repertoires in COVID-19. Produced via immunoSEQ multiplex PCR; TCRdb's table is partial and in-frame only. Of approximately 170,000 clones detected, about 86% appear once; the ten largest clones hold roughly 8.7%. The sample consisted of peripheral blood. The source is a man aged 50 to 59 with active or convalescent COVID-19. Both conserved end residues are part of each CDR3.

TRBV12-3/TRBV12-4	TRBJ1-1	CASRVRENTEAFF
TRBV20-1	TRBJ2-1	CSAASERRFF
TRBV18	TRBJ1-3	CASSPPITAGNTIYF
TRBV7-2	TRBJ2-3	CASSLKFVAGGPGTDTQYF
TRBV5-1	TRBJ2-2	CASSSAYGFTGELFF
TRBV5-1	TRBJ1-1	CASSLDSSHTEAFF
TRBV19	TRBJ2-2	CASSKQGRELFF
TRBV10-2	TRBJ2-3	CASRIGPGKSVDTQYF
TRBV5-1	TRBJ2-7	CASSLSSTYEQYF
TRBV6-5	TRBJ2-2	CASSYSHSTGELFF
TRBV7-2	TRBJ2-5	CASSPGTGETQYF
TRBV18	TRBJ1-1	CASSEIGTEAFF
TRBV18	TRBJ1-5	CASSQFSGGTQPQHF
TRBV5-4	TRBJ1-3	CASSSDRLPSGNTIYF
TRBV5-6	TRBJ2-5	CASRLQGAGETQYF
TRBV2	TRBJ2-7	CASSERTGGSHEQYF
TRBV4-1	TRBJ1-3	CASSKQTEGNTIYF
TRBV29-1	TRBJ2-1	CSVEPGLPYNEQFF
TRBV18	TRBJ1-1	CASSPTGMNTEAFF
TRBV6-5	TRBJ2-7	CASTGLDRASYEQYF
TRBV11-3	TRBJ2-5	CASSPPGQNQETQYF
TRBV9	TRBJ2-1	CASSPGDRSFYNEQFF
TRBV4-1	TRBJ1-1	CASASDRLVLDTEAFF
TRBV11-1	TRBJ2-7	CASSLVSGLYEQYF
TRBV29-1	TRBJ1-3	CSVDAERTGTIYF
TRBV28	TRBJ2-7	CASSSYGRGSTPEYF
TRBV9	TRBJ2-3	CASSVDRARGGTQYF
TRBV6-5	TRBJ1-2	CASSLTSGQPIYGYTF
TRBV25-1	TRBJ1-1	CASSVRGSNTEAFF
TRBV28	TRBJ1-1	CASSSPGGPNTEAFF
TRBV19	TRBJ1-5	CASSIVQDNQPQHF
TRBV18	TRBJ2-3	CASSPPSIDTQYF
TRBV5-1	TRBJ1-6	CASSLASPAALHF
TRBV5-1	TRBJ1-2	CASRQTGRTNYGYTF
TRBV9	TRBJ2-3	CASSPRDRGLGTDTQYF
TRBV7-9	TRBJ1-1	CASRLGGELFEAFF
TRBV15	TRBJ1-5	CATSRHRDTNQPQHF
TRBV5-1	TRBJ2-1	CASSLTGLLVNEQFF
TRBV9	TRBJ2-5	CASSVLGRQETQYF
TRBV12-3/TRBV12-4	TRBJ1-3	CASSEWGNTIYF
TRBV10-3	TRBJ2-1	CAISEVKTGEQFF
TRBV4-2	TRBJ1-1	CATSQDWGGVAEAFF
TRBV24-1	TRBJ1-1	CATMSQGNTEAFF
TRBV29-1	TRBJ2-7	CSVEYRVQYF
TRBV14	TRBJ2-7	CASSQVAGGGGEQYF
TRBV3-1/TRBV3-2	TRBJ2-3	CASSLPGGGTNTQYF
TRBV11-3	TRBJ2-7	CASSLAGQGNEQYF
TRBV5-1	TRBJ1-4	CASSLAGTGEKLFF
TRBV7-2	TRBJ1-5	CASSSTGGQPQHF
TRBV3-1/TRBV3-2	TRBJ1-2	CASSQASLGYTF
TRBV2	TRBJ2-1	CASSASSGQVNRLEQFF
TRBV4-3	TRBJ2-7	CASSQGPQGMGEQYF
TRBV5-1	TRBJ2-3	CASSSGTGPRTDTQYF